This T cell receptor beta chain was captured by sequencing in a study of cytomegalovirus exposure and HLA in healthy donors. Study-wide results and caveats: Per a prior analysis, the majority of TCR beta V segments were productive roughly 87% or roughly 30% of the time. Common viral pathogens were later found to be apparently linked to several of the most significant clusters.

There were likely unrecorded immune exposures, though donors were nominally healthy when sampled. In the PCR, 60 Vbeta and 13 Jbeta primers were used. Assay: immunoSEQ multiplex PCR; the TCRdb copy retains only in-frame clones and omits some. The sample yields approximately 100,000 clones, approximately 73% seen once. V was clipped by 3 bases and J by 1 base; unmatched bases: 5. Germline V gives CDR1 MDHEN, CDR2 SYDVKM. This CDR3 region has 16 residues. A few counts support this clone. The antigen is not known. Sequences were obtained from PBMCs. The chain joins TRBV28 to TRBJ1-5; TRBD1 agrees at 8 bases. The receptor was derived from a man aged 40-50 years in good health and CMV-seronegative. CDR3: CASSFRTGLSNQPQHF. The CDR3 coding sequence is TGTGCCAGCAGTTTTCGGACAGGGTTGAGCAATCAGCCCCAGCATTTT.